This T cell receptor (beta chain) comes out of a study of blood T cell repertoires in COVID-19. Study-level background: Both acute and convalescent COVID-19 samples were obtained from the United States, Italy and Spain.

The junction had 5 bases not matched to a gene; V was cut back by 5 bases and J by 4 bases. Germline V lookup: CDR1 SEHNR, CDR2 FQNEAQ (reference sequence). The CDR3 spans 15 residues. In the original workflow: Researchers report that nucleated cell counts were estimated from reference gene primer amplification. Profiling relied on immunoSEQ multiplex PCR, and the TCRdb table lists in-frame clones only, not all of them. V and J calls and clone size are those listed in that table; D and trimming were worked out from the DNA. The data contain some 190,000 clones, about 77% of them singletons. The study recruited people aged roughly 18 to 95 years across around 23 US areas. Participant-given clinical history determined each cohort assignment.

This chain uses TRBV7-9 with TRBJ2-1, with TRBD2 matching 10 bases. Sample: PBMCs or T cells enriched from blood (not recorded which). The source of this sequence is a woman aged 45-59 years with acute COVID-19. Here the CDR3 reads CASSTGLAVYNEQFF. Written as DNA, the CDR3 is TGTGCCAGCAGCACCGGACTAGCGGTGTACAATGAGCAGTTCTTC.